These 16 T cell receptor beta chains were all obtained from the same sample, sequenced in a study of patients and donors after allogeneic stem cell transplantation. One entry per CDR3 protein, called by TCRdb with MiXCR from the RT-PCR reads. The sample shows about 230,000 distinct CDR3 sequences, 13% to 15% of them seen only once. Sequencing was done on a sample of blood, either unsorted or a sorted T cell fraction (not recorded which). Receptors were obtained from a human donor who was either an allogeneic HSCT recipient or a stem cell or donor lymphocyte infusion donor (not recorded which). It is not recorded whose cells these are; they may come from a transplant donor.

As DNA, the CDR3 is TGTGCCAGCAGTCCTACCCAGGGATCTAATGAAAAACTGTTTTTT. Its translation is CASSPTQGSNEKLFF. The gene calls are TRBV9 and TRBJ1-4; D may be TRBD1 (5 bases). Germline V gene data show CDR1 as SGDLS and CDR2 as YYNGEE. The CDR3 sequence is 15 residues long. V dropped 5 bases and J dropped 3 bases, with 14 bases sitting between them.

This rearrangement joins TRBV20-1 to TRBJ2-4, with 11 bases that match TRBD1. In germline, CDR1 is DFQATT, CDR2 SNEGSKA (reference sequence). The CDR3 contains 15 residues. V lost 5 bases and J lost 3; bases outside the gene matches: 6. The CDR3 region is CSAERGTGGKNIQYF. For the CDR3, the DNA is TGCAGTGCTGAAAGGGGGACAGGGGGCAAAAACATTCAGTACTTC.

This clonotype has just a few counts. The chain carries TRBV6-1 and TRBJ2-5; 9 bases line up with TRBD1. J lost 6 bases, V lost 1 base, and 3 bases had no gene match. Germline assignment: CDR1 MNHNS and CDR2 SASEGT. The length of the CDR3 is 14 residues. The CDR3 here is CASSEGQGGKTQYF. CDR3 nucleotide sequence: TGTGCCAGCAGTGAAGGACAGGGGGGGAAGACCCAGTACTTC.

A note on this clonotype: Compared with germline, one end of the junction differs, possibly owing to a read error. This chain joins TRBV29-1 and TRBJ2-1, with D perhaps TRBD2 (5 bases). Germline V gene data show CDR1 as SQVTM and CDR2 as ANQGSEA. This CDR3 has 16 residues. Here the CDR3 DNA reads TGCAGCGTTGAAGTCCGAGCGGTAGTCTCCCACAATGAGCAGTTCTTC. It is translated as CSVEVRAVVSHNEQFF.

This clonotype has ten or more counts. As DNA, the CDR3 is TGTGCCAGCAGTTTATTGAGTCTGAACTATGGCTACACCTTC. It codes for CASSLLSLNYGYTF. The chain recombines TRBV28 with TRBJ1-2; no definite D call. V lost 1 base and J 2 bases, leaving 8 bases between the germline ends. In germline, CDR1 is MDHEN, CDR2 SYDVKM. The CDR3 is 14 residues long.

By frequency in the sample, this clonotype is medium-sized (0.01 to 0.1%). The chain uses TRBV2 and TRBJ2-7; no reliable D call. Between the trimmed V and J ends, which lost 1 base and 6 bases, there was a span of 4 bases. Germline values: CDR1 SNHLY, CDR2 FYNNEI. CDR3 length equals 11 residues. CDR3 protein: CASSEGSEQYF. CDR3 sequence (DNA): TGTGCCAGCAGTGAAGGGTCCGAGCAGTACTTC.

The chain links TRBV27 to TRBJ2-1, with D unresolved. Germline V gives CDR1 MNHEY, CDR2 SMNVEV (reference sequence). CDR3 length: 13 amino acids. V was pared by 6 bases and J by 5 bases, with 11 bases between. CDR3 amino acids: CASRWSPNNEQFF. The DNA for the CDR3 is TGTGCCAGCAGGTGGTCCCCCAACAATGAGCAGTTCTTC.

In this sample, this clonotype turned up a few times. The rearrangement links TRBV18 to TRBJ1-2; 7 nucleotides match TRBD1. V lost 3 bases to trimming and J lost 7 bases; unmatched junction nucleotides: 14. This CDR3 comprises 16 residues. Germline V gene data show CDR1 as KGHSH and CDR2 as LQKENI. In DNA, the CDR3 is TGTGCCAGCTCACCCGGGACAGCCTTGGGACTACGTGGCTACACCTTC. The encoded protein is CASSPGTALGLRGYTF.

This chain connects TRBV11-2 to TRBJ1-1; D gene ambiguous. Trimming stripped 1 base from V and 4 bases from J, with 7 bases between. The length of the CDR3 is 13 residues. The germline V gene has CDR1 SGHAT and CDR2 FQNNGV. The CDR3 here is CASSLGVSTEAFF. The CDR3 DNA follows: TGTGCCAGCAGCTTAGGGGTCTCCACTGAAGCTTTCTTT. The complete variable domain, with remaining parts taken from reference TRBV11-2 and TRBJ1-1, reads EAGVAQSPRYKIIEKRQSVAFWCNPISGHATLYWYQQILGQGPKLLIQFQNNGVVDDSQLPKDRFSAERLKGVDSTLKIQPAKLEDSAVYLCASSLGVSTEAFFGQGTRLTVV.

This clonotype was detected only a few times. The genes are TRBV5-4 and TRBJ2-7; 7 bases map to TRBD1. Germline CDR1 reads SGHNT; CDR2 reads YYREEE (reference sequence). The CDR3 consists of 16 residues. Trimming cost V 5 bases and J 1 base; bases outside gene matches: 12. The CDR3 loop is CASSPELQGRSYEQYF. CDR3 nucleotide sequence: TGTGCCAGCAGTCCCGAACTACAGGGGAGATCCTACGAGCAGTACTTC.

This chain links TRBV11-2 with TRBJ2-2; D possibly corresponds to TRBD1 (6 bases). The germline V gene encodes CDR1 SGHAT and CDR2 FQNNGV. This CDR3 has 13 residues. With 2 bases removed from V and 7 bases from J, the gap between germline ends came to 8 bases. CDR3 coding DNA: TGTGCCAGCAGCTTACAGGGGTACGGGGAGCTGTTTTTT. Translation: CASSLQGYGELFF.

This clonotype was counted only a few times. The chain is built from TRBV6-1 and TRBJ1-4; tentative D call: TRBD1 (6 bases). The CDR3 loop spans 13 amino acids. The V and J ends lost 6 bases and 14 bases respectively, with 19 bases between them. Germline V gene data show CDR1 as MNHNS and CDR2 as SASEGT. CDR3 in amino acids: CASSIIQGLGLFF. CDR3 bases: TGTGCCAGCAGCATAATACAGGGACTCGGGCTGTTTTTT.

V is TRBV4-3 and J is TRBJ2-3, with TRBD2 matching 8 bases. This CDR3 has 22 amino acids. Per the germline V gene, CDR1 is LGHNA and CDR2 is YSLEER. V shed 1 base, J shed 1 base, and the junction held 22 bases outside the gene matches. CDR3 DNA: TGCGCCAGCAGCCAAGGACCCCGGATAGCGGGGCAAATCAACCGAGGCACAGATACGCAGTATTTT. This codes for CASSQGPRIAGQINRGTDTQYF.

In its sample, this clonotype was seen a few times. The V and J genes are TRBV20-1 and TRBJ2-2, with a weak D call TRBD1 (9 bases). There are 21 residues in the CDR3. The germline gives CDR1 DFQATT, CDR2 SNEGSKA (reference sequence). The ends were cut back, 2 bases at V and 2 bases at J, with 30 bases in the middle. CDR3 coding DNA: TGCAGTGCTAGACCCTCACCGGGACAGGGACGACTAGCGAGAAACACCGGGGAGCTGTTTTTT. Protein: CSARPSPGQGRLARNTGELFF.

This clonotype showed up just once. This rearrangement joins TRBV15 to TRBJ2-2; 9 nucleotides match TRBD2. With V trimmed by 0 bases and J by 6 bases, 8 bases remained unmatched. The CDR3 contains 17 residues. CDR1 is LNHNV, CDR2 YYDKDF, per germline (reference sequence). CDR3 loop: CATSREILVAGAGELFF. The CDR3 DNA reads as TGTGCCACCAGCAGAGAAATTCTAGTAGCGGGGGCCGGGGAGCTGTTTTTT.

This clonotype was seen more than once but under ten times. The rearrangement uses TRBV4-3 and TRBJ1-5; weak D call: TRBD1 (5 bases). CDR1 LGHNA and CDR2 YSLEER come from the germline V gene. V shed 4 bases and J shed 1 base, with 14 bases lying between them. The CDR3 is made up of 16 amino acids. In nucleotides, the CDR3 is TGCGCCAGCAGCCCACGTCTGGGGCCGAGCAATCAGCCCCAGCATTTT. The encoded protein is CASSPRLGPSNQPQHF.